A selection of T cell receptor beta chains follows, all from one sample in a study of tumor-infiltrating lymphocytes in localized non-small cell lung cancer. Measured with immunoSEQ multiplex PCR; TCRdb has only the in-frame clones, and not every one. The sample shows more than 2,500 clones, less than 70% of them seen only once. Specimen: uninvolved lung tissue not adjacent to the tumor. These receptors all come from a human donor with non-small cell lung cancer. CDR3s include the opening cysteine and the closing phenylalanine or tryptophan. The D gene is left open where the match is weak. Part of the rows lack a size; the others show once, few, many or a class for expanded clones.

d_call | j_call | clone_size | v_call | cdr3_nt | cdr3_aa
NA | TRBJ2-2 | few | TRBV28 | TGTGCCAGCAGTTTGGACCAACGGAACACCGGGGAGCTGTTTTTT | CASSLDQRNTGELFF
TRBD1 | TRBJ2-7 | NA | TRBV5-4 | TGTGCCAGCAGCTTAGGACAGGGACCCTCCTACGAGCAGTACTTC | CASSLGQGPSYEQYF
NA | TRBJ1-5 | large | TRBV5-6 | TGTGCCAGCAGCTTGGGGTTGGGGGGAAATAGCAATCAGCCCCAGCATTTT | CASSLGLGGNSNQPQHF
TRBD1 | TRBJ1-2 | NA | TRBV5-6 | TGTGCCAGCAGCCCACCGGGACAGGGATTCTATGGCTACACCTTC | CASSPPGQGFYGYTF
NA | TRBJ2-7 | large | TRBV27 | TGTGCCAGCAGCGTCTGGGGAAACGAGCAGTACTTC | CASSVWGNEQYF
NA | TRBJ2-2 | NA | TRBV4-2 | TGTGCCAGCAGCCAGGACACCGGGGAGCTGTTTTTT | CASSQDTGELFF
NA | TRBJ2-7 | NA | TRBV7-6 | TGTGCCAGCAGCTTTGCCAGCTCCTACGAGCAGTACTTC | CASSFASSYEQYF
NA | TRBJ1-2 | few | TRBV2 | TGTGCCAGCACTGTTGGGGGGCTCGGCTACACCTTC | CASTVGGLGYTF
TRBD1 | TRBJ1-1 | NA | TRBV30 | TGTGCCGGGACTTGGACAGGGGGCGCAAGGGAAACTGAAGCTTTCTTT | CAGTWTGGARETEAFF
NA | TRBJ2-1 | NA | TRBV5-1 | TGCGCCAGCAGCTTTGGAATAGGAGGCGGTACTGTCAATGAGCAGTTCTTC | CASSFGIGGGTVNEQFF
NA | TRBJ2-1 | few | TRBV29-1 | TGCAGCGTTGGGGCAGGTTCCTACAATGAGCAGTTCTTC | CSVGAGSYNEQFF
NA | TRBJ1-5 | NA | TRBV4-3 | TGCGCCAGCAGCCAAGATCCGGGGAGGGTGTCCAATCAGCCCCAGCATTTT | CASSQDPGRVSNQPQHF
NA | TRBJ1-3 | NA | TRBV13 | TGTGCCAGCAGCTCAGCCGCCGGGCCGGCCTCTGGAAACACCATATATTTT | CASSSAAGPASGNTIYF
NA | TRBJ1-2 | NA | TRBV6-6 | TGTGCCAGCAGTCAAGGACGTACCAACTATGGCTACACCTTC | CASSQGRTNYGYTF
TRBD2 | TRBJ2-7 | few | TRBV4-3 | TGCGCCAGCAGCCAGGGACTAGCGGACTCCTACGAGCAGTACTTC | CASSQGLADSYEQYF
NA | TRBJ2-3 | large | TRBV7-2 | TGTGCCAGCAGCTTACTGGGCGGGGATAGCACAGATACGCAGTATTTT | CASSLLGGDSTDTQYF
NA | TRBJ1-1 | few | TRBV7-2 | TGTGCCAGCAGCTCTGAGGCAGGTACTGAAGCTTTCTTT | CASSSEAGTEAFF
NA | TRBJ2-7 | NA | TRBV5-1 | TGCGCCAGCAGCTTAAGTCAGGGGGGCGAGCAGTACTTC | CASSLSQGGEQYF
TRBD2 | TRBJ2-1 | NA | TRBV4-3 | TGCGCCAGCAGCCAAGATGTAGCGGGAGTCATTTCGATGTTCAATGAGCAGTTCTTC | CASSQDVAGVISMFNEQFF
NA | TRBJ2-7 | few | TRBV6-4 | TGTGCCAGCAGTGCGCGACTGAGAGGGCTCCTACGCTCGAAGGGCTACGAGCAGTACTTC | CASSARLRGLLRSKGYEQYF
NA | TRBJ2-1 | large | TRBV11-2 | TGTGCCAGCAGCTTAATTGGGCAAAATGAGCAGTTCTTC | CASSLIGQNEQFF
NA | TRBJ1-1 | NA | TRBV5-1 | TGCGCCAGCAGTTCGCAGGTAATCGGCACTGAAGCTTTCTTT | CASSSQVIGTEAFF
TRBD1 | TRBJ2-7 | NA | TRBV30 | TGTGCCTCGGGACAGCTTTACGAGCAGTACTTC | CASGQLYEQYF
NA | TRBJ1-3 | few | TRBV9 | TGTGCCAGCAGCGTAGCTATCGGGCTTGGAAACACCATATATTTT | CASSVAIGLGNTIYF
TRBD1 | TRBJ2-5 | few | TRBV6-1 | TGTGCCAGCAGTGAGGACAGGGTAGGAGAGACCCAGTACTTC | CASSEDRVGETQYF
NA | TRBJ1-1 | few | TRBV10-1 | TGCGCCAGCAGTGAAGACGGTATCGGACCCAACACTGAAGCTTTCTTT | CASSEDGIGPNTEAFF
NA | TRBJ1-1 | NA | TRBV7-8 | TGTGCCAGCAGCTTAGAACGGAGCACTGAAGCTTTCTTT | CASSLERSTEAFF
TRBD1 | TRBJ2-4 | few | TRBV4-3 | TGCGCCAGCAGCCATGGACAGGGGACCCTTAAAAACATTCAGTACTTC | CASSHGQGTLKNIQYF
NA | TRBJ1-2 | medium-sized | TRBV5-4 | TGTGCCAGCAGCTTGGGGCAGCGCGATAACTATGGCTACACCTTC | CASSLGQRDNYGYTF
NA | TRBJ1-4 | NA | TRBV5-5 | TGTGCCAGCAGCCACCGGGCGGGGATGGATGGGGAAAAACTGTTTTTT | CASSHRAGMDGEKLFF
TRBD2 | TRBJ2-3 | NA | TRBV7-2 | TGTGCCAGCAGCTCGGTAGCGGGAGCTCCAGATACGCAGTATTTT | CASSSVAGAPDTQYF
NA | TRBJ2-5 | NA | TRBV11-2 | TGTGCCAGCAGCCCAGACAGTATTGGGACCCAGTACTTC | CASSPDSIGTQYF
NA | TRBJ2-7 | NA | TRBV9 | TGTGCCAGCAGCGTAGCCGGATCGACCTACGAGCAGTACTTC | CASSVAGSTYEQYF
NA | TRBJ2-3 | NA | TRBV29-1 | TGCAGCGTTGGAGATACGCAGTATTTT | CSVGDTQYF
TRBD1 | TRBJ2-1 | NA | TRBV19 | TGTGCCAGTAGGGACCTGGGACAGGGAAATGAGCAGTTCTTC | CASRDLGQGNEQFF
TRBD2 | TRBJ2-1 | few | TRBV5-4 | TGTGCCAGCAGCTTTGAGACTAGCGGGAGGGGGAAGGATGAGCAGTTCTTC | CASSFETSGRGKDEQFF
TRBD1 | TRBJ2-7 | NA | TRBV28 | TGTGCCAGCAGCCCAGACAGGGTAGGGAAGCAGTACTTC | CASSPDRVGKQYF
TRBD1 | TRBJ2-7 | NA | TRBV6-5 | TGTGCCAGCAGGCAGACAGGGGGTCCCTACGAGCAGTACTTC | CASRQTGGPYEQYF
TRBD2 | TRBJ2-7 | few | TRBV11-2 | TGTGCCAGCAGCCAGACTAGCGGGAGGGCCGCCGAGCAGTACTTC | CASSQTSGRAAEQYF
TRBD2 | TRBJ2-3 | NA | TRBV11-2 | TGTGCCAGCAGCCCCCGGGCGGGAGGGAGCACAGATACGCAGTATTTT | CASSPRAGGSTDTQYF
NA | TRBJ1-4 | NA | TRBV28 | TGTGCCAGCAGCCCGGCAGGGAGAGAAAAACTGTTTTTT | CASSPAGREKLFF
NA | TRBJ2-7 | NA | TRBV29-1 | TGCAGCTCAAGAACAGGACCGCACGAGCAGTACTTC | CSSRTGPHEQYF